What follows are 32 T cell receptor beta chains derived from one specimen sequenced in a study of blood T cell repertoires in COVID-19. The assay was immunoSEQ multiplex PCR, and TCRdb's table has in-frame clones only and misses some. The repertoire holds 300,000 to 350,000 clones, with around 90% as singletons. Sequenced input: peripheral blood. These receptors came from a woman between 18 and 30 years old who had recovered from COVID-19.

The rearrangement joins TRBV11-3 to TRBJ2-7, with D possibly matching TRBD2 (5 bases). The CDR3 runs 14 residues. Germline V gives CDR1 SGHNT, CDR2 YENEEA. The V end lost 2 bases, the J end lost 4 bases, and 12 bases lay between the germline ends. Here the CDR3 DNA reads TGTGCCAGCAGCTTATCCGGGATGGTATACGAGCAGTACGTC. Translation gives CASSLSGMVYEQYV.

This chain connects TRBV11-2 to TRBJ2-1; tentatively, D is TRBD2 (6 bases). The germline V and J ends were trimmed by 5 bases and 2 bases, with 13 bases remaining between them. The CDR3 consists of 15 residues. From germline, CDR1 is SGHAT and CDR2 FQNNGV. CDR3 coding DNA: TGTGCCAGCAGCAGTACCGGGACTCCCTACAATGAGCAGTTCTTC. This codes for CASSSTGTPYNEQFF.

The rearrangement uses TRBV6-4 and TRBJ1-2; a weak D match, TRBD1 (5 bases). CDR1 is MRHNA, CDR2 SNTAGT, per germline. Deletions cut 3 bases from V and 6 bases from J, with 20 bases between. The CDR3 totals 16 residues. The CDR3 loop is CASSETGGWSSDGYTF. The CDR3 DNA sequence: TGTGCCAGCAGTGAAACGGGGGGTTGGTCGAGCGATGGCTACACCTTC.

V gene TRBV10-3 combines with J gene TRBJ2-1; no clear D gene. Trimming stripped 2 bases from V and 15 bases from J, with 11 bases between. The length of the CDR3 is 11 residues. Germline CDR1 and CDR2: ENHRY and SYGVKD. CDR3 nucleotide sequence: TGTGCCATCAGTGAGACCGAGCACCTGTTCTTC. It encodes CAISETEHLFF.

The chain has TRBV11-3 and TRBJ1-4, with unresolved D. Germline loops: CDR1 SGHNT, CDR2 YENEEA. CDR3 length equals 13 residues. V was trimmed by 3 bases and J by 5 bases, leaving 7 bases between them. CDR3 residues: CASSFSVNEKLFF. DNA of the CDR3: TGTGCCAGCAGCTTCTCTGTGAATGAAAAACTGTTTTTT.

V gene TRBV7-2 combines with J gene TRBJ1-2, with 7 bases lining up with TRBD1. Germline-derived CDR1 and CDR2 are SGHTA and FQGNSA. V shed 5 bases and J 7 bases; nucleotides not matched to a gene: 10. The CDR3 is made up of 14 amino acids. CDR3 nucleotide sequence: TGTGCCAGCAGCCCAGGGACAGTCTCCCGTGGCTACACCTTC. The encoded protein is CASSPGTVSRGYTF.

V usage is TRBV11-2 and J usage is TRBJ1-3, with 7 bases that match TRBD1. V shed 5 bases, J shed 3 bases, and the junction held 7 bases outside the gene matches. The CDR3 is 15 residues long. Germline-derived CDR1 and CDR2 are SGHAT and FQNNGV. The CDR3 DNA reads as TGTGCCAGCAGCCCATACAGGGGTGGTGGAAACACCATATATTTT. Residues: CASSPYRGGGNTIYF.

The J gene is TRBJ1-2, the V gene TRBV5-1, with TRBD1 as a possible D gene (5 bases). V was clipped by 4 bases and J by 8 bases, with 24 bases between them. Germline values: CDR1 SGHRS, CDR2 YFSETQ. The CDR3 runs 16 residues. The CDR3 DNA sequence: TGCGCCAGCAGCCCCATGGGGGGGGATTATCTGGGAGGCTACACCTTC. Its translation: CASSPMGGDYLGGYTF.

The rearrangement links TRBV12-5 to TRBJ1-4; 10 bases line up with TRBD1. CDR3 length equals 14 residues. The germline V gene encodes CDR1 LGHNT and CDR2 FRNRAP. V shed 5 bases and J 8 bases; nucleotides not matched to a gene: 5. The CDR3 spells CASGHGQGGEKLFF. CDR3 in DNA: TGTGCTAGTGGTCACGGACAGGGGGGGGAAAAACTGTTTTTT.

This rearrangement joins TRBV6-1 to TRBJ1-1; 8 positions agree with TRBD1. The CDR3 contains 14 residues. The V segment lost 3 bases and the J segment 3 bases; nucleotides outside the gene matches: 3. CDR1 and CDR2 (germline): MNHNS, SASEGT. This CDR3 reads CASSDRGRYTEAFF. The DNA for the CDR3 is TGTGCCAGCAGTGACAGGGGGCGGTACACTGAAGCTTTCTTT.

The gene calls are TRBV12-5 and TRBJ2-5, with TRBD2 matching 11 bases. The J segment lost 2 bases and the V segment lost 5 bases, leaving 4 bases of the junction unmatched. Germline V lookup: CDR1 LGHNT, CDR2 FRNRAP. This CDR3 is 15 amino acids long. In DNA, the CDR3 is TGTGCTAGTGGTCCGAGGACTAGCGGGCAAGAGACCCAGTACTTC. Translation gives CASGPRTSGQETQYF. The full variable domain, its missing parts supplied by reference TRBV12-5 and TRBJ2-5, is DARVTQTPRHKVTEMGQEVTMRCQPILGHNTVFWYRQTMMQGLELLAYFRNRAPLDDSGMPKDRFSAEMPDATLATLKIQPSEPRDSAVYFCASGPRTSGQETQYFGPGTRLLVL.

This chain connects TRBV7-2 to TRBJ2-5; TRBD2 matches at 9 bases. The CDR3 runs to 16 residues. Trimming took 5 bases from V and 5 from J; bases not matched to a gene: 12. Germline-derived CDR1 and CDR2 are SGHTA and FQGNSA. The DNA of the CDR3 is TGTGCCAGCAGCCCCCGGGCAGCGGGAGGCGCGGAGACCCAGTACTTC. Residues: CASSPRAAGGAETQYF.

The chain recombines TRBV12-3 or TRBV12-4 with TRBJ1-2, with D possibly TRBD1 on 6 matching bases. CDR3 length: 13 residues. V was pared by 3 bases and J by 5 bases, with 10 bases between. The CDR3 region is CASSLGHIYGYTF. CDR3 nucleotide sequence: TGTGCCAGCAGTTTGGGACACATTTATGGCTACACCTTC.

The rearrangement links TRBV15 to TRBJ2-7; D unclear. This CDR3 region has 13 residues. The V gene lost 0 bases and the J gene lost 3 bases, with 6 bases spanning the gap. Looked up from germline, CDR1 is LNHNV and CDR2 is YYDKDF (reference sequence). In DNA, the CDR3 is TGTGCCACCAGCAGAGAGTCAGACTACGAGCAGTACGTC. Translation gives CATSRESDYEQYV.

The chain uses TRBV3-1 (or the pseudogene TRBV3-2) and TRBJ1-1; D is perhaps TRBD1 (6 bases). V shed 2 bases and J shed 3 bases, with 13 bases lying between them. The CDR3 runs 15 residues. Looked up from germline, CDR1 is LGHDT and CDR2 is YNNKEL (reference sequence). CDR3 in DNA: TGTGCCAGCAGCCAACCGGCAGGGGCGGACACTGAAGCTTTCTTT. As protein: CASSQPAGADTEAFF.

This chain uses TRBV6-1 with TRBJ2-3, with a tentative D call TRBD2 (5 bases). V lost 4 bases to trimming and J lost 7 bases, with 27 bases between them. Germline V CDR1 and CDR2: MNHNS, SASEGT. This CDR3 region has 18 residues. CDR3 in DNA: TGTGCCAGCAGTGTCGTAACTAGGCTAGTCCTCCCTTCGAATACGCAGTATTTT. This codes for CASSVVTRLVLPSNTQYF.

In DNA form, the CDR3 reads TGTGCCAGCAGCCCGACAAACTATGGCTACACCTTC. This encodes CASSPTNYGYTF. The V and J genes are TRBV28 and TRBJ1-2; no clear D gene. The germline V and J ends were trimmed by 6 bases and 2 bases, with 7 bases remaining between them. The CDR3 spans 12 residues. Per germline, CDR1 MDHEN and CDR2 SYDVKM.

The gene calls are TRBV5-4 and TRBJ1-6; TRBD1 agrees at 11 bases. This CDR3 has 19 residues. V shed 5 bases and J 7 bases; nucleotides not matched to a gene: 17. Germline assignment: CDR1 SGHNT and CDR2 YYREEE (reference sequence). CDR3 region: CASSFRTGGVGRRNSPLHF. The CDR3 nucleotides read TGTGCCAGCAGTTTCCGGACAGGGGGCGTAGGTCGGCGGAATTCACCCCTCCACTTT.

This chain's CDR3 is CASSFGTGRYEQYV. In DNA form, the CDR3 reads TGTGCCAGCAGCTTCGGGACAGGCCGCTACGAGCAGTACGTC. The chain recombines TRBV11-2 with TRBJ2-7; 8 nucleotides line up with TRBD1. The CDR3 spans 14 residues. The germline CDR1 and CDR2 sequences are SGHAT and FQNNGV. Trimming took 3 bases from V and 3 from J; bases not matched to a gene: 4.

This clone was observed once. V and J are TRBV2 and TRBJ1-5, with D hard to call. The CDR3 loop spans 15 amino acids. CDR1 and CDR2 (germline): SNHLY, FYNNEI. Trimming took 8 bases from V and 2 from J, leaving 16 bases between them. CDR3 in DNA: TGTGCCAGCTCCTACGGGTGGCCTGGCAATCAGCCCCAGCATTTT. Protein product: CASSYGWPGNQPQHF.

CDR3 region: CASSDQSFSWEQYV. As DNA, the CDR3 is TGTGCCAGCAGTGACCAGTCGTTTTCTTGGGAGCAGTACGTC. This chain uses TRBV25-1 with TRBJ2-7, with D uncertain. Germline CDR1 is MGHDK and CDR2 is SYGVNS. The CDR3 extends over 14 amino acids. The germline V and J ends were trimmed by 3 bases and 7 bases, with 16 bases remaining between them.

The V gene is TRBV6-5, the J gene TRBJ1-1; D is uncertain. This CDR3 is 13 amino acids long. The V and J ends lost 5 bases and 7 bases respectively, with 14 bases between them. Looked up from germline, CDR1 is MNHEY and CDR2 is SVGAGI. CDR3 in DNA: TGTGCCAGCAGTAACACGGAGGAGCTTGAAGCTTTCTTT. This encodes CASSNTEELEAFF.

The rearrangement uses TRBV25-1 and TRBJ1-1; 9 bases fit TRBD1. The CDR3 spans 17 residues. Germline-derived CDR1 and CDR2 are MGHDK and SYGVNS. The V segment lost 4 bases and the J segment 0 bases; nucleotides outside the gene matches: 9. CDR3 residues: CASSADTGGAMNTEAFF. CDR3 sequence (DNA): TGTGCCAGCAGTGCCGATACAGGGGGCGCAATGAACACTGAAGCTTTCTTT.

The J gene is TRBJ2-1, the V gene TRBV5-1; TRBD1 is a possible D gene (5 bases). Per germline, CDR1 SGHRS and CDR2 YFSETQ. The V and J ends lost 8 bases and 5 bases respectively, with 17 bases between them. This CDR3 has 14 residues. CDR3 protein: CARDQGDRDNEQFF. The CDR3 DNA reads TGCGCCAGGGACCAGGGTGATCGCGACAATGAGCAGTTCTTC.

V gene TRBV11-2 combines with J gene TRBJ1-4; 9 bases agree with TRBD1. This CDR3 has 17 residues. The V gene end was trimmed by 4 bases and the J gene end by 1 base; junction bases not matched to a gene: 7. Germline CDR1 and CDR2: SGHAT and FQNNGV. CDR3 in DNA: TGTGCCAGCAGCTCCCGAGGACAGGGGATAACTAATGAAAAACTGTTTTTT. It specifies CASSSRGQGITNEKLFF.

The CDR3 DNA is TGTGCCAGCAGTCCAGCGGGAGGTCTGACCGGGGAGCTGTTTTTT. Its protein is CASSPAGGLTGELFF. The genes are TRBV6-6 and TRBJ2-2, with TRBD2 identical over 9 bases. Germline V gene data show CDR1 as MNHNY and CDR2 as SVGAGI (reference sequence). V was clipped by 5 bases and J by 5 bases; unmatched bases: 6. The CDR3 spans 15 residues.

This chain joins TRBV30 and TRBJ2-7; TRBD1 agrees at 7 bases. J was trimmed by 6 bases and V by 8 bases; bases with no gene match: 16. The CDR3 has 14 amino acids. Per germline, CDR1 GTSNPN and CDR2 SVGIG (reference sequence). This CDR3 reads CAPPRGQWSSEQYV. The CDR3 bases are TGTGCCCCCCCACGGGGACAGTGGTCTTCCGAGCAGTACGTC.

The chain links TRBV5-6 to TRBJ2-2, with TRBD2 identical over 13 bases. From germline, CDR1 is SGHDT and CDR2 YYEEEE. Germline trimming cut 4 bases from V and 6 bases from J; bases unmatched to any gene: 3. The CDR3 covers 15 residues. The CDR3 nucleotides are TGTGCCAGCAGCGGGGGACTAGCGGGACCCGGGGAGCTGTTTTTT. Its protein product is CASSGGLAGPGELFF.

This clone was recorded a few times. This CDR3 reads CASSFDRGTDTQYF. The DNA of the CDR3 is TGTGCCAGCAGCTTCGACAGGGGTACAGATACGCAGTATTTT. The J gene is TRBJ2-3, the V gene TRBV5-8; 8 nucleotides line up with TRBD1. CDR1 and CDR2 from the germline V gene are SGHTS and YDEGEE. The CDR3 has 14 amino acids. Trimming cost V 2 bases and J 3 bases; bases outside gene matches: 2.

The V gene is TRBV18, the J gene TRBJ2-1, with 13 bases identical to TRBD2. The V and J ends lost 2 bases and 9 bases, in that order; junction bases with no gene match: 4. Germline lookup yields CDR1 KGHSH and CDR2 LQKENI. CDR3 length: 15 amino acids. This CDR3 is CASSPELAGGFEQFF. The CDR3 region has the DNA TGTGCCAGCTCACCAGAACTAGCGGGAGGGTTTGAGCAGTTCTTC.

The V gene is TRBV5-5, the J gene TRBJ1-1, with D possibly matching TRBD1 (6 bases). Germline lookup yields CDR1 SGHKS and CDR2 YYEKEE (reference sequence). V dropped 9 bases and J dropped 3 bases, with 12 bases sitting between them. This CDR3 comprises 12 residues. The CDR3 reads CATRGADTEAFF. CDR3 nucleotide sequence: TGTGCCACCCGGGGGGCGGACACTGAAGCTTTCTTT.

This clone has just one count. The chain is built from TRBV7-2 and TRBJ2-5, with D hard to call. The CDR3 covers 16 residues. Between the trimmed V and J ends, which lost 1 base and 0 bases, there was a span of 12 bases. Germline CDR1 is SGHTA and CDR2 is FQGNSA. The CDR3 loop reads CASSLVSQRDQETQYF. DNA of the CDR3: TGTGCCAGCAGCTTAGTGTCTCAACGGGACCAAGAGACCCAGTACTTC.